The source of this TCR beta chain is a study of T cell repertoires in cytomegalovirus infection (dated by TCRdb to between 2019 and 2020). General notes on the study: Because public TCR beta signatures pointed to carriage of CMV infection together with the matching HLA type, the HLA type of each donor mattered for the analysis. Overall study outcomes, separate from this receptor: Carriers of CMV infection plus the relevant HLA type were discriminated by the cumulative frequency of public TCR beta family members in the study cohort and in an independent approximately 400-donor cohort. In the ex vivo response, HLA-C-restricted CMV-specific TCR beta clonotypes were dominant, and in two of eight donors the single most frequent clonotype came from this HLA-C-restricted group.

With respect to this clonotype: Its antigen is not yet known. Qualities for individual bases were not recorded, and no much larger clone is one base off.

Trimming at the junction amounts to 5 bases on V and 7 bases on J, and the germline ends lie 12 bases apart. CDR1 is given as LNHNV and CDR2 as YYDKDF, both from the germline V gene (reference sequence). The CDR3 spans 13 residues, from the cysteine through the phenylalanine. Kept here is only the CDR3 DNA, which spans 39 bases and is read in frame from base 1. The sequencer listed for this sample is Illumina HiSeq 1500. TCRdb handled the public reads itself, with Q25 trimming in fastp and clone calling in MiXCR, and kept productive beta chains. Rows merge per CDR3 protein into single entries with the most common DNA and genes. Here the sample has 500,000 to 600,000 distinct CDR3 sequences; 15% to 20% occur a single time. Of the sample, about 24% is held by the ten largest clones.

The source of this sequence is a human donor in good health (CMV status not recorded). Some clones in this sample may be carry-over from other donors' samples. The rearrangement joined TRBV15 to TRBJ1-5; the D gene is possibly TRBD1, with 5 bases matching. The sample taken for sequencing was CD8+ T cells from PBMCs. The CDR3 sequence is CATSPSGAQPQHF. The DNA sequence follows: TGTGCCACCAGCCCTTCCGGGGCACAGCCCCAGCATTTT.